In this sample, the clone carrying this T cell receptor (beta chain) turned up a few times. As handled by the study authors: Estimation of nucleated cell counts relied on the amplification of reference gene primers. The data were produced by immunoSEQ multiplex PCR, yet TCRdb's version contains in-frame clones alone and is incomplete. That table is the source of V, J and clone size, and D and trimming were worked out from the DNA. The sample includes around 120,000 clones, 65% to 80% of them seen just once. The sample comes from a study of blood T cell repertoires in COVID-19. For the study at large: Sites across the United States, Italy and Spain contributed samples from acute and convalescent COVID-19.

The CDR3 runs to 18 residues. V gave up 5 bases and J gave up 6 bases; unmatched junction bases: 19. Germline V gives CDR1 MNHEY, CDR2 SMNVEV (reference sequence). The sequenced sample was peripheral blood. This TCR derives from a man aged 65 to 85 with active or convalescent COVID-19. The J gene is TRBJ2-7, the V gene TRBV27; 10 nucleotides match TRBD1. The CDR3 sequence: CASSLQPPGQGMLGEQYF. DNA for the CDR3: TGTGCCAGCAGTCTCCAACCCCCGGGACAGGGGATGTTAGGCGAGCAGTACTTC.